This T cell receptor beta chain derives from a study of blood T cell repertoires in COVID-19. Profiled with immunoSEQ multiplex PCR; TCRdb holds only in-frame clones, not every one. The table includes over 250,000 clones, around 89% detected once. J was trimmed by 2 bases and V by 4 bases; bases with no gene match: 1. The CDR3 runs 12 residues. Per germline, CDR1 GTSNPN and CDR2 SVGIG (reference sequence). The chain employs TRBV30 and TRBJ2-7; 8 nucleotides match TRBD1. The receptor's source is a woman in her forties who had recovered from COVID-19. Sample: peripheral blood. The CDR3 loop reads CAWTDRAYEQYF. DNA of the CDR3: TGTGCCTGGACGGACAGGGCCTACGAGCAGTACTTC.